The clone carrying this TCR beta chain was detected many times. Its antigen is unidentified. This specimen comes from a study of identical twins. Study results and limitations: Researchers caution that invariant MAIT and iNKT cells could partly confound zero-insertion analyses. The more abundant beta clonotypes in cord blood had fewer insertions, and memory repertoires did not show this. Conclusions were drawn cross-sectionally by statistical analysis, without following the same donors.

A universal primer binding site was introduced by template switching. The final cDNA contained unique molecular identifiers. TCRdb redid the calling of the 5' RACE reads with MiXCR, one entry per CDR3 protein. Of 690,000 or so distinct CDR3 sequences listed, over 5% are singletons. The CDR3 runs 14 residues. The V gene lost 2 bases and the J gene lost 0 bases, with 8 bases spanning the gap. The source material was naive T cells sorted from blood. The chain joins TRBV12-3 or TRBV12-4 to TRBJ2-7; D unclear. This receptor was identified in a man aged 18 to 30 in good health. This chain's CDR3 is CASSLKRNSYEQYF. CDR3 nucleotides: TGTGCCAGCAGTTTAAAGAGAAACTCCTACGAGCAGTACTTC.